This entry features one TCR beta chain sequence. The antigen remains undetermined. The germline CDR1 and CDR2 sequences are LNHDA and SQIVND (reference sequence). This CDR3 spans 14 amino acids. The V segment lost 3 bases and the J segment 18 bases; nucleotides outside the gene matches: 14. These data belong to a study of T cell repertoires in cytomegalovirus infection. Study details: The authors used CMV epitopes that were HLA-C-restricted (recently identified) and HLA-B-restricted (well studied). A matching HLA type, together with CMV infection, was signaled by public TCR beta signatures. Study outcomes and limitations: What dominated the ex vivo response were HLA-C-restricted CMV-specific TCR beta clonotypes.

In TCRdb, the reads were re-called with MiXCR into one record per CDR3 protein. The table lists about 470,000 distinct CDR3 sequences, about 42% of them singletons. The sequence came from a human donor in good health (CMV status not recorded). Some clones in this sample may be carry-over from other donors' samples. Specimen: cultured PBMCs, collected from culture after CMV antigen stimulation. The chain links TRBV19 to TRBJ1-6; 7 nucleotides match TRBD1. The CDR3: CASSIRDSVRLSHF. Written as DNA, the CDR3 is TGTGCCAGTAGTATCAGGGACAGCGTCCGGTTGTCCCACTTT.